The T cell receptor (beta chain) described here comes from a study of cytomegalovirus exposure and HLA in healthy donors (dated by TCRdb to about 2017). At the level of the whole study: An earlier analysis of approximately 550 of the donors reported roughly 300 Gb of sequence data and roughly 110 million unique TCR beta sequences from 150 million to 200 million T cells. In a later analysis, previously published TCR beta repertoires from fewer than 750 donors were re-analyzed and high-resolution HLA genotyping was added so that TCR occurrence patterns could be studied. Rather than drawing on any new phenotypic data, the later analysis identified candidate immune exposures from TCR beta sequences and the way those sequences occurred across donors. In an earlier analysis of several hundred of the donors, high-throughput TCR beta sequencing was used to judge whether each TCR beta V gene segment behaved as functional or pseudogenic. Across approximately 400 genotyped donors of the cohort, an average of roughly 250,000 unique TCR beta nucleotide sequences per donor were sequenced, and roughly 17% of those sequences were non-productive. HLA typing included class I and class II loci at four-digit resolution. To predict cytomegalovirus infection status, the study combined high-throughput TCR immunosequencing, statistical association of individual TCRs with disease status, and machine learning. Using immunosequencing, the study profiled T cell repertoires from 666 subjects and related those repertoires to cytomegalovirus serostatus. The study aimed to test whether signatures of past pathogen exposure could be identified by cataloging public T cell receptors. A later genetic analysis took genome-wide SNP genotypes for about 65% of the 666 donors and used that subset as a discovery cohort. Every repertoire in the discovery cohort had been generated on one and the same sequencing platform. Donor age, sex, ethnicity and CMV serostatus were compiled together with the repertoire data. Of the roughly 400 genotyped donors, approximately 83% fell in the genetic ancestry cluster associated with self-reported Caucasian donors. Typing coverage varied by locus: roughly 629-640 donors for A, B, C, DRB1 and DQB1; roughly 560 for DQA1; more than 600 for DPA1; 450 to 480 for DPB1. In addition to the first cohort of roughly 670 subjects, a separate validation cohort of 120 different subjects was used. Roughly five DR-DQ haplotypes were treated as single units for association and clustering because of strong linkage in the cohort. An early release covering about 600 HLA-typed donors comprised 250 to 350 gigabases of sequencing data and around 80 million unique TCR sequences. Overall results and qualifications from the work: Roughly uniform sequencing depth across donors was assumed in presence/absence analyses, although this assumption may not hold. Linkage disequilibrium might explain the correlated functional status among segregating V segments, but an unknown experimental factor could not be ruled out. A few of the identified cytomegalovirus-associated TCR beta chains were confirmed in vitro to be specific for cytomegalovirus antigens. The earlier analysis of nearly 600 of the donors excluded some 15 rarely observed V segments, including chromosome 9 orphons, because counts were too low. Because HLA typing was missing for some donors at each locus, association tests included only the typed subset. The authors suggested that the approach could potentially be extended to other disease states and immunological phenotypes. The study listed around 160 TCR beta chains as associated with cytomegalovirus. Several of the top co-occurrence clusters appeared to be linked to parvovirus B19, influenza, CMV and Epstein-Barr virus, according to a later analysis. The sequencing pipeline was judged likely to have produced a cluster of highly shared sequence variants as a technical artifact. At a false discovery rate of 0.05, a later analysis linked 15,000 to 20,000 TCR beta sequences to specific HLA alleles. The cohort was sequenced for TCR beta chains only, and without alpha or paired-chain data the features that could be detected were limited. Most TCR sequences were observed very rarely across donors, whereas some public TCRs were present in many individuals. In both the original and validation cohorts, the classifier was reported to diagnose cytomegalovirus status with high specificity and sensitivity. Strong co-occurrence of HLA alleles, especially DR and DQ, made assigning TCR associations to individual alleles difficult. In an earlier analysis of fewer than 700 of the donors, most TCR beta V segments appeared in productive rearrangements about 90% or about 30% of the time, broadly matching IMGT annotations. A later genetic analysis associated a missense DCLRE1C variant with V-gene and J-gene trimming of TCR beta chains, and an independent cohort replicated the association. Some IMGT-functional V segments, including TRBV6-2 and TRBV6-3, could not be told apart with the 87-base-pair reads, so those segments were excluded. In a later analysis, most CMV-associated TCR beta chains were found to appear HLA-restricted, with HLA associations seemingly driven largely by CMV exposure. A further reported finding was that TCR beta sequences accurately predicted the HLA-A and HLA-B alleles for most subjects in the first cohort. For the cohort, immune exposure information was limited to CMV serostatus. A later genetic analysis reported fewer N-insertions in productive TCRs among donors in an Asian-associated ancestry cluster than the roughly 620-donor mean. In a later analysis, the rate of TCR association differed among HLA loci, with DRB1 alleles having the most associated TCRs and HLA-C alleles having the fewest. In a later analysis, HLA-associated TCR beta chains showed more clonal expansion and lower generation probabilities than non-associated chains that were equally common.

The cohort comprised approximately 700 healthy bone marrow donors. All cohort members were sampled while nominally healthy, although unrecorded immune exposures were likely present. The donor was CMV seronegative and was included in the group of 352 seronegative cohort members. Each donor provided a peripheral blood sample, and peripheral blood mononuclear cells were used for TCR beta sequencing. Genomic DNA was extracted from the blood cell samples with the Qiagen DNeasy Blood Extraction Kit. The count of this clone is one. The target of this receptor is not known. There are no base qualities to consult, and no much larger clone falls within one base. V was cut back by 1 base and J by 7 bases, leaving a gap of 10 bases between them. CDR1 MNHNY and CDR2 SVGAGI were looked up in the germline V gene (reference sequence). The CDR3 numbers 14 residues from cysteine through phenylalanine. Of the read, only the CDR3 DNA is kept; its 42 bases are in frame from base 1.

Library preparation was by the immunoSEQ multiplex PCR assay. For the multiplex PCR, a mixture combining 60 forward primers for TCR Vbeta segments and 13 reverse primers for TCR Jbeta segments was used. The CDR3 region of rearranged TCR beta genes was amplified from genomic DNA with a multiplex PCR assay. On the Illumina HiSeq System, the amplified TCR beta libraries were sequenced as 87-base-pair reads. The original methods were these. A later analysis counted about 80 million unique TCR beta chains across the 550 to 750 repertoires, and 10 million to 12 million of these chains were shared by at least two donors. To remove PCR and sequencing errors, raw reads were error-corrected and collapsed into unique sequences using a nearest-neighbor algorithm that merged closely related sequences. V, D and J gene segments were assigned by aligning CDR3 sequences to IMGT reference sequences. For a sequence to be retained, a match of at least six nucleotides to both a V gene segment and a J gene segment was required. Rearrangements were called productive when the CDR3 lacked stop codons and stayed in frame with V and J; all others were non-productive. Following IMGT convention, CDR3 was defined as the stretch from the second conserved V-encoded cysteine to the conserved J-encoded phenylalanine. Sequences without an unambiguous match to a single V gene segment were excluded from the earlier analysis of 450 to 650 of the donors. In an earlier analysis of several hundred of the donors, V segments were called functional above 56.7% productive rearrangements and were called segregating when the between-donor standard deviation exceeded 5%. A statistical classification framework was developed to diagnose cytomegalovirus status using the catalog of TCR beta chain sequences. In a later analysis, V and J genes were assigned by comparing TCR nucleotide sequences against IMGT/GENE-DB human TR gene sequences. In a later analysis, CDR3 sequences and most-parsimonious VDJ recombination scenarios were assigned using the TCRdist pipeline. In a later analysis, each TCR beta chain was defined by its CDR3 amino acid sequence together with its V-gene family, and reads without a unique V-gene family were excluded. To address suspected cross-contamination and a sequencing artifact, a later analysis removed a few hundred highly shared, low-generation-probability nucleotide sequences. In a later analysis, a clonal expansion index was calculated for each public chain from normalized within-repertoire ranks of inferred template counts. A later analysis computed generation probabilities with a VDJ recombination model fitted to out-of-frame rearrangements, and checked the results against IGoR. In a later analysis, hypergeometric tests were used to score TCR-TCR, TCR-HLA and TCR-CMV co-occurrence, with a repertoire-size bias correction applied to TCR pairs. To estimate false discovery rates, a later analysis permuted the HLA or CMV assignments 20 times. A later analysis grouped co-occurring TCRs with DBSCAN, adding TCRdist sequence similarity when clustering within HLA-allele-positive subsets. Co-occurrence clustering excluded repertoires with fewer than 30,000 or more than 120,000 public chains, plus five with anomalous nucleotide sharing. TCRdb limited this immuneACCESS table to in-frame rearrangements with V and J called. A share of clones is missing; checked studies link under half to unresolved V genes, and the rest is unexplained. That table gives V, J and clone size, and the DNA gave D and trimming. The sample table records some 150,000 clones; 80% of these occur just once. Around 2.5% of the sample is held by the ten biggest clonotypes.

Specimen: PBMCs. The TCR was taken from a man aged 50 to 59 in good health and CMV-seronegative. Recombination linked TRBV6-6 to TRBJ2-2, and the D gene may be TRBD2, 5 bases matching. The nucleotides read TGTGCCAGCAGTTACTTGAGGGTGTACGGGGAGCTGTTTTTT. This is translated as CASSYLRVYGELFF.